This TCR beta chain was recovered during a study of CD8+ T cells in alopecia areata (dated 2018 in TCRdb). Regarding the study in general: Treated patients were enrolled in an open-label pilot trial of oral tofacitinib, 5 to 10 mg twice daily, for moderate-to-severe alopecia areata. Tofacitinib was administered for 6 to 18 months, and 6 months of follow-up off drug were then conducted to assess delayed response and recurrence. In both human patients and the C3H/HeJ mouse model, the study applied high-throughput TCRbeta sequencing to look at T cell clonal expansion in alopecia areata. Scalp tissue and sorted CD4+ and CD8+ peripheral blood T cells from patchy and totalis/universalis alopecia areata patients and from healthy controls were covered by human TCRbeta sequencing. Tofacitinib-treated patients had biopsies at baseline and at 4 and 24 weeks of treatment, with a later scalp biopsy in several patients. Scalp clonality was compared across normal scalp (n=4), patchy alopecia areata scalp (n=8), and alopecia totalis/universalis scalp (n=8). RNA came from the PAXgene miRNA kit for fixed scalp, the miRNeasy kit for PBMCs, and the RNeasy kit for mouse skin. TCRbeta CDR3 regions were amplified by immunoSEQ multiplex PCR with 35 Vbeta forward and 13 Jbeta reverse primers. What the research found in general, with its limitations: Resident alphabeta T cells in normal human skin are also sequenced, complicating scalp TCR repertoire analysis, unlike mouse skin dominated by gammadelta T cells. Compared with normal scalp, lesional scalp, particularly in alopecia totalis/universalis, had higher clonality and more expanded CD8+ clones, which suggests antigenic drive. Shared TCR sequences between patients were less evident than in mice, which may be partly attributable to HLA diversity in the patient population.

The sample's time point label, in plain terms: baseline before oral tofacitinib. Lesional scalp punch biopsies and peripheral blood were collected from alopecia areata patients. PBMCs were separated by density centrifugation and stained for CD3, CD4 and CD8, after which CD4+ and CD8+ T cells were sorted on a FACSAria. In its sample, this clone was seen many times. The specificity of this receptor is unknown. No much larger clonotype is one base removed from it; base qualities were not supplied. The method behind the library was the immunoSEQ multiplex PCR assay. RNA was extracted from all samples and reverse transcribed into cDNA, which served as template for TCR sequencing. First-strand cDNA was synthesized using SuperScript III with a 2:1 mix of oligo-dT and random hexamers. Amplification bias was assessed with a synthetic immune receptor repertoire, and residual bias was removed computationally. As for the original processing: After raw reads were preprocessed to remove errors, the CDR3 was defined following IMGT conventions as running from the conserved cysteine to phenylalanine. Clonality was computed as 1 minus the Shannon entropy, with the entropy normalized by log2 of the number of productive unique TCRs. Scalp TCRbeta sequences were cross-referenced with sorted blood CD4 and CD8 repertoires so that the CD4 or CD8 identity of scalp clones could be inferred. TCRdb obtained this table from immuneACCESS and retained in-frame rearrangements with V and J assigned. These tables miss some clones; where compared with another copy, unresolved V genes account for less than half of the shortfall, and the remainder is unexplained. V and J calls and clone size are those listed in that table; D and trimming were worked out from the DNA. For this sample the table gives 100,000 to 150,000 clones, of which around three fifths were detected only once. 4.5% of the sample comes from the top ten.

A distance of 24 bases separates the germline ends of V and J, which lose 0 bases and 9 bases respectively. The CDR3 measures 19 amino acids from cysteine to phenylalanine. The DNA shown is the 57-base CDR3, in frame from base 1. Per the germline V gene, MGHRA is the CDR1 and YSYEKL is the CDR2. The origin of this receptor is a human donor with alopecia areata. Recombination linked TRBV4-1 to TRBJ1-6; matching of 5 bases hints at TRBD1 as the D gene. The specimen comprised CD4+ T cells sorted from blood, sampled at week 0. The bases read TGCGCCAGCAGCCAAGATCTTTTCGGTTTGGCCAGGGCCAGTTCACCCCTCCACTTT. Translation gives CASSQDLFGLARASSPLHF.